This TCR beta chain derives from a study of T cell responses to AZD1222 COVID-19 vaccine (dated by TCRdb to about 2021). Context from the whole study: TCR sequencing covered 233 trial participants: 207 given two doses of AZD1222 and 26 given two doses of MenACWY control vaccine. Trial participants were enrolled by age into 18-55, 56-69 and 70-plus year subgroups, with about 150, 27 and 61 TCR-sequenced participants respectively. Paper-wide results and their limitations: Nearly half of unique spike-specific TCRs reportedly recognized epitopes outside regions mutated in the B.1.351 and B.1.1.7 variants. After two AZD1222 doses, spike-specific TCR breadth and depth were significantly higher than at day 0 and than in MenACWY recipients. Vaccine-associated CD4 TCRs spanned the whole spike protein, with dominant responses in regions 160-218 and 743-854. Conclusions about previously exposed vaccinees were limited because only six AZD1222 recipients were SARS-CoV-2 seropositive at baseline. Participants were mostly white British, with more females than males. The authors suggested clonal diversity may have been underestimated. Because no samples from the day 14 peak response were available, repertoires could be characterized only after the peak T cell response. In the small 56-69-year group, the increase in depth fell short of significance, most likely because of low power.

A word on this clone: Which antigen it targets is not known. No much larger clone exists at a distance of one base, and base qualities are not known.

The label giving this sample's time point can be read as: baseline before first vaccination. The treatment or condition label for this specimen denotes: meningococcal conjugate vaccine given as trial control. Samples from vaccinated people were obtained from the UK trials COV001 and COV002, which included a single-blind randomized controlled phase 2/3 trial of AZD1222 (ChAdOx1 nCoV-19) in healthy adults. For TCRbeta chain sequencing, PBMC samples from trial participants were taken at day 0 and at day 28 after the second dose. The CDR3 regions of human TCRbeta chains were subjected to immunosequencing. On the study's bioinformatics: TCRs in the repertoires were compared against a reference library of SARS-CoV-2-specific TCRs that had been generated with the MIRA antigen-specificity platform. Breadth meant the fraction of unique TCRs that were SARS-CoV-2-associated, whereas depth meant the fraction of total T cells that were SARS-CoV-2-associated. Using the MIRA data, every spike-specific TCR was mapped to the spike region that the TCR reacted to and assigned to either a CD4 or a CD8 class. Log10-transformed breadth and depth values were compared by one-way ANOVA with Sidak's multiple comparisons tests. Entries here come from immuneACCESS through TCRdb and include only in-frame sequences with V and J called. Some clones fail to appear in such tables; in the studies checked, an unresolved V gene covers under half of the shortfall, and the cause of the remainder is unknown. For V, J and clone size, that table is used; D and trimming come from the DNA. The sample data list about 160,000 clones, and about 90% of these were observed just once. Together, the top ten hold about 4.5% of the sample.

Sequencing was performed on peripheral blood, taken on day 0 of MenACWY control vaccination. This TCR was recovered from an adult in good health.

CDR3 reads: CASSLEGGAGIKPQHF. The DNA is TGTGCCAGCAGCTTAGAAGGGGGGGCGGGTATCAAGCCCCAGCATTTT. The rearranged chain carries TRBV7-6 and TRBJ1-5; TRBD1 could be the D gene, as 6 bases match. The CDR3 runs 16 amino acids, cysteine and phenylalanine included. CDR3 DNA is the only sequence kept; it has 48 bases, read in frame from the first base. Sequences SGHVS (CDR1) and FNYEAQ (CDR2) are obtained from the germline V gene. V lost 1 base and J lost 8 bases; the stretch between them is 18 bases long.